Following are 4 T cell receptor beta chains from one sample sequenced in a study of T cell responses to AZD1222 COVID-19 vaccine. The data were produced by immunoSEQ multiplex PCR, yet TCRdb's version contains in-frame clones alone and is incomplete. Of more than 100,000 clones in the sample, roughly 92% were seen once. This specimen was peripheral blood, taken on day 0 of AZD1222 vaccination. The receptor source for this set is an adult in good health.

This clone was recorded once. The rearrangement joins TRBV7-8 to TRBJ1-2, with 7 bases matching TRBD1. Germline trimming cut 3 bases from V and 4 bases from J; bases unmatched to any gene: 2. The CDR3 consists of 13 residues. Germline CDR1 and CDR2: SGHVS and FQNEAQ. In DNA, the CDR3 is TGTGCCAGCAGCTTGGGACAGATCTATGGCTACACCTTC. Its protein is CASSLGQIYGYTF. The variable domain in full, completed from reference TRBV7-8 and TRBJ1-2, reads GAGVSQSPRYKVAKRGQDVALRCDPISGHVSLFWYQQALGQGPEFLTYFQNEAQLDKSGLPSDRFFAERPEGSVSTLKIQRTQQEDSAVYLCASSLGQIYGYTFGSGTRLTVV.

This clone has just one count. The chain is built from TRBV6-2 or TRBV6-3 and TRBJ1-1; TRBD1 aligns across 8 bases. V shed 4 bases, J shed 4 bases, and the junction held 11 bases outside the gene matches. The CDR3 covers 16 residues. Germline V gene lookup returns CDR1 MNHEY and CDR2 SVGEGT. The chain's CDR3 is CASSSGQGSLSTEAFF. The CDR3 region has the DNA TGTGCCAGCAGTTCAGGACAGGGTAGTTTGAGCACTGAAGCTTTCTTT.

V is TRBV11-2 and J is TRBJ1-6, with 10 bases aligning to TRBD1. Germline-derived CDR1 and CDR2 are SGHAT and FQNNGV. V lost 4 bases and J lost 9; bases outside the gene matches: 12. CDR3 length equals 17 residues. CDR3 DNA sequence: TGTGCCAGCAGCTCGGGACAGGGGAAAAAGATGGGTTCACCCCTCCACTTT. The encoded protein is CASSSGQGKKMGSPLHF.

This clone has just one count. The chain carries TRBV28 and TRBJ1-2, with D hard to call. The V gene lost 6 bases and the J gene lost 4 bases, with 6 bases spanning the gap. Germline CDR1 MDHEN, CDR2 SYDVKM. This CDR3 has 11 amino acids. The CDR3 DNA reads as TGTGCCAGCAGCCAGATCTATGGCTACACCTTC. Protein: CASSQIYGYTF.